Shown below are 8 T cell receptor beta chains from a single sample sequenced in a study of response to subunit inactivated influenza vaccine. TCRdb independently ran MiXCR on the RT-PCR reads; one entry per CDR3 protein. The table includes just under 550,000 distinct CDR3 sequences, approximately 22% detected once. The sample also formed part of further work on T cells expressing NK-cell markers. That paper notes: Making the TCR beta cDNA relied on 5'RACE template switching with UMIs.

This sample comprised CD4+ T cells sorted from PBMCs, obtained roughly 12 days after vaccination. Receptors were obtained from a man between 45 and 60 years old who received an inactivated influenza vaccine.

This clonotype was seen only a few times. The chain joins TRBV15 to TRBJ2-1, with D perhaps matching TRBD2 (6 bases). Trimming shortened V by 1 base and J by 5 bases, and 12 bases separated the two germline ends. CDR1 is LNHNV, CDR2 YYDKDF, per germline (reference sequence). The CDR3 runs to 15 residues. CDR3 DNA: TGTGCCACCAGCAGAGTTGGGAGGAGGGACAATGAGCAGTTCTTC. It specifies CATSRVGRRDNEQFF.

CDR3 region: CASSDSKATSPVYYEQFF. Here the CDR3 DNA reads TGTGCCAGCAGTGACTCCAAGGCGACTAGCCCGGTTTACTATGAGCAGTTCTTC. The V and J genes are TRBV6-4 and TRBJ2-1, with 7 bases identical to TRBD2. J was trimmed by 8 bases and V by 0 bases; bases with no gene match: 16. In germline, CDR1 is MRHNA, CDR2 SNTAGT. The CDR3 has 18 amino acids.

The chain employs TRBV7-9 and TRBJ2-1; D tentatively reads TRBD1 or TRBD2 (5 bases each). V was shortened by 1 base and J by 0 bases, with 10 bases between the two germline ends. Per the germline V gene, CDR1 is SEHNR and CDR2 is FQNEAQ (reference sequence). The CDR3 totals 16 residues. The CDR3 here is CASSLEWGSSYNEQFF. In DNA, the CDR3 is TGTGCCAGCAGCTTAGAGTGGGGGAGCTCCTACAATGAGCAGTTCTTC.

This clonotype appeared a few times. The chain recombines TRBV7-2 with TRBJ1-2; D unclear. Between the trimmed V and J ends, which lost 1 base and 0 bases, there was a span of 9 bases. CDR3 length: 15 amino acids. Germline V CDR1 and CDR2: SGHTA, FQGNSA. CDR3 amino acids: CASSLGQSPNYGYTF. The CDR3 DNA sequence: TGTGCCAGCAGCTTAGGCCAGAGTCCTAACTATGGCTACACCTTC.

This clonotype was observed a few times. The CDR3 nucleotides are TGCAGCGGGACAGGGCCCACTGAAGCTTTCTTT. Its translation: CSGTGPTEAFF. The chain has TRBV29-1 and TRBJ1-1, with 8 bases lining up with TRBD1. After removal of 7 bases from V and 4 bases from J, the junction contained 2 bases not matched to a gene. Germline values: CDR1 SQVTM, CDR2 ANQGSEA. The CDR3 loop spans 11 amino acids.

The chain combines TRBV6-2 or TRBV6-3 with TRBJ2-2; TRBD1 agrees at 9 bases. The CDR3 totals 17 residues. Losses at the gene ends were 2 bases for V and 4 bases for J; bases not matched to a gene: 8. Germline V gene lookup returns CDR1 MNHEY and CDR2 SVGEGT. In nucleotides, the CDR3 is TGTGCCAGCAGTTACCTTACAGGGGGCTTGAGCACCGGGGAGCTGTTTTTT. Translated: CASSYLTGGLSTGELFF.

The rearrangement uses TRBV5-1 and TRBJ1-1; possibly TRBD1 for D (5 bases). With 4 bases removed from V and 1 base from J, the gap between germline ends came to 14 bases. CDR1 is SGHRS, CDR2 YFSETQ, per germline. CDR3 length: 15 residues. The CDR3 reads CASSPTQQENTEAFF. For the CDR3, the DNA is TGCGCCAGCAGCCCGACGCAACAGGAGAACACTGAAGCTTTCTTT.

CDR3 DNA: TGTGCCAGCAGCTTAGTTCCGGGACAGTCGAATGAGCAGTTCTTC. As protein: CASSLVPGQSNEQFF. The rearrangement uses TRBV7-8 and TRBJ2-1; TRBD1 aligns across 7 bases. Germline CDR1 and CDR2: SGHVS and FQNEAQ. V dropped 1 base and J dropped 7; count of bases not matched to a gene: 7. This CDR3 has 15 residues.